This T cell receptor (beta chain) came from a study of blood T cell repertoires in COVID-19. Study context: From the United States, Italy and Spain came samples of acute and convalescent COVID-19. In each case, the material was cDNA or gDNA derived from T cells, B-cell-depleted T cells, or PBMCs.

Per the study methods: Estimates of nucleated cell counts were drawn from the amplification of reference gene primers. The repertoire was sequenced with immunoSEQ multiplex PCR; TCRdb's copy has only in-frame clones and lacks some. V, J and clone size derive from that table, while D and trimming were established from the DNA sequence. This sample has tens of thousands of clones, with roughly four fifths found just once. The sequence derives from a man aged 70-80 years with acute or convalescent COVID-19. Specimen: peripheral blood.

DNA for the CDR3: TGTGCCAGCATCCAGGGTGAAGCTTTCTTT. Its translation: CASIQGEAFF. The chain recombines TRBV6-6 with TRBJ1-1; perhaps TRBD1 as D (5 bases). The CDR3 sequence is 10 residues long. In germline, CDR1 is MNHNY, CDR2 SVGAGI (reference sequence). Trimming cost V 7 bases and J 7 bases, with 7 bases left between them.